The 5 T cell receptor beta chains below come from one sample, sequenced in a study of shared clonotypes between healthy human individuals. CD45RO negativity and positive selection for CCR7 defined naive CD8 cells, a population that excluded terminally differentiated effector memory CD45RA+ cells. Sequencing used immunoSEQ multiplex PCR; TCRdb keeps in-frame clones, though not all of them. The sample holds millions of clones, 90% to 95% seen once. Sequenced sample: naive CD8+ T cells from PBMCs. The source is a man between 18 and 35 years old in good health. Some clones in this sample may be carry-over from other donors' samples.

The table lists this clone with a count of one. The rearrangement uses TRBV29-1 and TRBJ1-2; tentatively, D is TRBD1 (5 bases). Deletions cut 1 base from V and 6 bases from J, with 12 bases between. Germline CDR1 and CDR2: SQVTM and ANQGSEA. The CDR3 totals 13 residues. This CDR3 reads CSVEGGGDHGYTF. The CDR3 nucleotides are TGCAGCGTTGAAGGCGGTGGGGACCATGGCTACACCTTC.

V is TRBV21-1 and J is TRBJ2-3; the D segment call TRBD2 is taken from the table without a DNA check. TRBV21-1 is designated a pseudogene. The CDR3 loop spans 15 amino acids. The CDR3 nucleotides are TGTGCCAGCAGCAGAGGGAGGGGGACCACAGATACGCAGTATTTT. Translating gives CASSRGRGTTDTQYF.

V gene TRBV9 combines with J gene TRBJ2-5, with 7 bases lining up with TRBD1. The CDR3 length is 13 residues. Germline CDR1 and CDR2: SGDLS and YYNGEE. Trimming removed 4 bases from V and 2 bases from J; junction bases left unmatched: 2. The CDR3 sequence is CASSNRGQETQYF. CDR3 nucleotide sequence: TGTGCCAGCAGCAACAGGGGACAAGAGACCCAGTACTTC.

The V call is TRBV7-9, the J call TRBJ2-5; D remains unclear. From germline, CDR1 is SEHNR and CDR2 FQNEAQ (reference sequence). This CDR3 has 12 amino acids. V lost 3 bases and J lost 5, with 7 bases in between. DNA of the CDR3: TGTGCCAGCAGCTTCCCGACCGAGACCCAGTACTTC. Amino acid sequence: CASSFPTETQYF.

The CDR3 protein is CASSPPLVTDTQYF. For the CDR3, the DNA is TGTGCCAGCTCACCTCCACTAGTCACAGATACGCAGTATTTT. The chain recombines TRBV18 with TRBJ2-3; tentative D call: TRBD2 (5 bases). CDR3 length: 14 residues. Germline assignment: CDR1 KGHSH and CDR2 LQKENI. V shed 3 bases and J shed 2 bases, with 9 bases lying between them.